Each of the 27 T cell receptor beta chains below was sequenced from the same sample in a study of T-cell reconstitution after alpha-beta-depleted transplantation in children. Unique molecular identifiers were used to barcode this TCRbeta library. TCRdb passed the PCR reads through MiXCR, listing each CDR3 protein once. The repertoire holds fewer than 550,000 distinct CDR3 sequences, around 15% seen once, with 25% to 35% in the top ten. This material consisted of PBMCs, mostly from graft donor cells, taken 360 days after TCRalphabeta/CD19-depleted stem cell transplant. The receptors derive from a boy less than two years old who had a stem cell transplant for Wiskott-Aldrich syndrome, so the T cells may come from the graft donor.

This chain links TRBV3-1 with TRBJ2-7; D remains unclear. Germline V CDR1 and CDR2: LGHDT, YNNKEL (reference sequence). The CDR3 is 15 residues long. Trimming took 1 base from V and 5 from J, leaving 15 bases between them. The CDR3 reads CASSQVRAQVDEQYF. In DNA, the CDR3 is TGTGCCAGCAGCCAAGTCCGGGCCCAGGTGGACGAGCAGTACTTC.

The V and J genes are TRBV7-8 and TRBJ1-1; tentative D call: TRBD1 (5 bases). The CDR3 is made up of 14 amino acids. In germline, CDR1 is SGHVS, CDR2 FQNEAQ. Trimming shortened V by 2 bases and J by 11 bases, and 18 bases separated the two germline ends. The DNA for the CDR3 is TGTGCCAGCAGCTTAAAATTCCCGGTCGGGGGGGCTTTCTTT. Translating it yields CASSLKFPVGGAFF.

This clonotype was detected only once. The V gene is TRBV12-3 or TRBV12-4, the J gene TRBJ2-3; TRBD1 is a possible D gene (6 bases). The length of the CDR3 is 14 residues. V was trimmed by 6 bases and J by 2 bases, leaving 12 bases between them. In nucleotides, the CDR3 is TGTGCCAGCAGCCAAGGGGGTATCACAGATACGCAGTATTTT. It yields the protein CASSQGGITDTQYF.

This clonotype was seen only a few times. The rearrangement uses TRBV29-1 and TRBJ2-1, with 10 nucleotides matching TRBD2. The germline gives CDR1 SQVTM, CDR2 ANQGSEA. There are 15 residues in the CDR3. V gave up 6 bases and J gave up 9 bases; unmatched junction bases: 14. The CDR3, as DNA: TGCAGCGTCGCCGCGACTAGCGGGTCGAAAACTGAGCAGTTCTTC. Translating gives CSVAATSGSKTEQFF.

This chain links TRBV29-1 with TRBJ2-7; D is tentatively TRBD1 or TRBD2 (5 bases each). Germline V gene sequence: CDR1 SQVTM, CDR2 ANQGSEA. There are 13 residues in the CDR3. Trimming shortened V by 4 bases and J by 2 bases, and 12 bases separated the two germline ends. This chain's CDR3 is CSVVRDLTYEQYF. In DNA form, the CDR3 reads TGCAGCGTTGTTCGGGACCTAACCTACGAGCAGTACTTC.

The table lists this clonotype with a few counts. V gene TRBV5-1 combines with J gene TRBJ2-1, with 8 bases that match TRBD1. V shed 2 bases, J shed 10 bases, and the junction held 5 bases outside the gene matches. Germline V gene sequence: CDR1 SGHRS, CDR2 YFSETQ. The CDR3 is 13 amino acids. This CDR3 is CASSFWDRLEQFF. Here the CDR3 DNA reads TGCGCCAGCAGCTTCTGGGACAGGTTAGAGCAGTTCTTC. Using reference TRBV5-1 and TRBJ2-1 for the parts outside the CDR3, the full variable domain is KAGVTQTPRYLIKTRGQQVTLSCSPISGHRSVSWYQQTPGQGLQFLFEYFSETQRNKGNFPGRFSGRQFSNSRSEMNVSTLELGDSALYLCASSFWDRLEQFFGPGTRLTVL.

The chain uses TRBV24-1 and TRBJ2-1; 10 bases map to TRBD2. CDR3 length equals 13 residues. The V gene end was trimmed by 9 bases and the J gene end by 7 bases; junction bases not matched to a gene: 5. Germline CDR1 and CDR2: KGHDR and SFDVKD. The CDR3 DNA is TGTGCCACCTCTAGCGGGAGTAAGAATGAGCAGTTCTTC. This gives the protein CATSSGSKNEQFF.

This clonotype has more than one count but fewer than ten. The genes are TRBV27 and TRBJ2-3, with D possibly matching TRBD2 (6 bases). Looked up from germline, CDR1 is MNHEY and CDR2 is SMNVEV (reference sequence). This CDR3 region has 15 residues. V was shortened by 6 bases and J by 4 bases, with 17 bases between the two germline ends. As DNA, the CDR3 is TGTGCCAGCAGACATGGGCCCCGGAGGGCAGATACGCAGTATTTT. This encodes CASRHGPRRADTQYF.

CDR3 sequence reads: CASSKIGHSGAIEETQYF. The CDR3 DNA sequence: TGTGCCAGCAGCAAAATTGGACACTCAGGGGCCATTGAAGAGACCCAGTACTTC. The chain links TRBV6-2 or TRBV6-3 to TRBJ2-5; a possible D gene is TRBD1 (6 bases). Trimming took 6 bases from V and 3 from J, leaving 26 bases between them. There are 18 residues in the CDR3. The germline CDR1 and CDR2 sequences are MNHEY and SVGEGT.

The table lists this clonotype with a few counts. The chain is built from TRBV5-1 and TRBJ2-2; the D gene is possibly TRBD1 (6 bases). Germline CDR1 SGHRS, CDR2 YFSETQ. CDR3 length: 15 amino acids. The V and J ends lost 1 base and 7 bases respectively, with 14 bases between them. The CDR3 region is CASSLNRQDNGELFF. The CDR3, as DNA: TGCGCCAGCAGCTTGAACCGACAGGATAACGGGGAGCTGTTTTTT.

The V and J genes are TRBV5-4 and TRBJ2-7; no reliable D call. The length of the CDR3 is 12 residues. Germline CDR1 reads SGHNT; CDR2 reads YYREEE (reference sequence). Deletions cut 1 base from V and 2 bases from J, with 4 bases between. DNA of the CDR3: TGTGCCAGCAGCTTGTATCCCTACGAGCAGTACTTC. Translation: CASSLYPYEQYF.

A few counts support this clonotype. V usage is TRBV20-1 and J usage is TRBJ2-3; possible D gene TRBD2, 5 bases. V was cut by 3 bases and J by 1 base, with 14 bases left in between. The CDR3 runs 15 residues. Per the germline V gene, CDR1 is DFQATT and CDR2 is SNEGSKA (reference sequence). Here the CDR3 DNA reads TGCAGTGCTAGCGGGGAAGGAGATCGCACAGATACGCAGTATTTT. Translating gives CSASGEGDRTDTQYF.

Only a few counts were recorded for this clonotype. The rearrangement joins TRBV20-1 to TRBJ2-3; a weak D match, TRBD2 (6 bases). Trimming cost V 3 bases and J 2 bases, with 15 bases left between them. The CDR3 contains 15 residues. CDR1 and CDR2 from the germline V gene are DFQATT and SNEGSKA (reference sequence). CDR3 loop: CSASRQRAYTDTQYF. In nucleotides, the CDR3 is TGCAGTGCTAGCCGTCAGCGGGCCTACACAGATACGCAGTATTTT.

The rearrangement uses TRBV5-1 and TRBJ2-2; no firm D call. The V gene lost 1 base and the J gene lost 5 bases, with 9 bases spanning the gap. This CDR3 has 14 residues. Looked up from germline, CDR1 is SGHRS and CDR2 is YFSETQ. CDR3 in amino acids: CASSLLTETGELFF. Written as DNA, the CDR3 is TGCGCCAGCAGCTTGCTGACTGAAACCGGGGAGCTGTTTTTT.

The genes are TRBV3-1 and TRBJ2-1; the match to TRBD1 covers 7 bases. There are 16 residues in the CDR3. Trimming at V came to 4 bases and at J to 4 bases, leaving 10 bases not matched to a gene. The germline V gene has CDR1 LGHDT and CDR2 YNNKEL (reference sequence). In nucleotides, the CDR3 is TGTGCCAGCAGCCCCTCAGACAGGGTATCGTACAATGAGCAGTTCTTC. This codes for CASSPSDRVSYNEQFF.

V and J are TRBV29-1 and TRBJ2-5; D is unresolved. Trimming cost V 4 bases and J 4 bases, with 7 bases left between them. This CDR3 spans 11 amino acids. Germline CDR1 is SQVTM and CDR2 is ANQGSEA. The CDR3 DNA reads as TGCAGCGTTGGCCACCCAGAGACCCAGTACTTC. Its protein is CSVGHPETQYF.

This clonotype showed up just a few times. The V gene is TRBV12-3 or TRBV12-4, the J gene TRBJ2-5, with D perhaps TRBD2 (5 bases). The CDR3 extends over 14 amino acids. Trimming cost V 6 bases and J 5 bases, with 16 bases left between them. CDR3 residues: CASSYQGSGETQYF. CDR3 DNA: TGTGCCAGCAGCTATCAAGGTTCGGGGGAGACCCAGTACTTC.

V and J are TRBV24-1 and TRBJ2-1; 9 nucleotides line up with TRBD1. Trimming removed 4 bases from V and 0 bases from J; junction bases left unmatched: 3. Per germline, CDR1 KGHDR and CDR2 SFDVKD. CDR3 length: 16 amino acids. This CDR3 is CATSDRQGDSYNEQFF. In DNA form, the CDR3 reads TGTGCCACCAGTGACCGACAGGGGGACTCCTACAATGAGCAGTTCTTC.

This clonotype was counted only a few times. The chain joins TRBV4-1 to TRBJ2-1; D possibly corresponds to TRBD2 (6 bases). The CDR3 is 17 amino acids. CDR1 and CDR2 from the germline V gene are MGHRA and YSYEKL. The V end was cut by 3 bases, the J end by 3 bases, with 18 bases between. CDR3 amino acids: CASSHNNAGTHYNEQFF. CDR3 in DNA: TGCGCCAGCAGCCATAACAACGCGGGGACCCACTACAATGAGCAGTTCTTC.

The V and J genes are TRBV29-1 and TRBJ2-1; TRBD2 agrees at 8 bases. The germline V gene has CDR1 SQVTM and CDR2 ANQGSEA. CDR3 size: 13 residues. The V gene end was trimmed by 7 bases and the J gene end by 11 bases; junction bases not matched to a gene: 13. Written as DNA, the CDR3 is TGCAGCGCCTCCGTCGAGCGGGGGCCCAAGCAGTTCTTC. Translated, it gives CSASVERGPKQFF.

This clonotype has more than one count but fewer than ten. The rearrangement links TRBV21-1 to TRBJ2-5; the DNA was not compared with TRBD1, the D call given in the table. TRBV21-1 is tagged as a pseudogene. The CDR3 loop spans 14 amino acids. CDR3 in amino acids: CASSTRGERQTQYF. The DNA for the CDR3 is TGTGCCAGCAGCACCCGGGGGGAGCGGCAGACCCAGTACTTC.

The V gene is TRBV12-3 or TRBV12-4, the J gene TRBJ1-2; possibly TRBD1 for D (6 bases). The CDR3 has 15 residues. Trimming stripped 0 bases from V and 4 bases from J, with 12 bases between. CDR3 sequence (DNA): TGTGCCAGCAGTTTAGCAGGGGGTCTGGGCTATGGCTACACCTTC. Encoded protein: CASSLAGGLGYGYTF.

This clonotype was seen only a few times. This sequence joins TRBV20-1 and TRBJ1-4; D is ambiguous. CDR1 is DFQATT, CDR2 SNEGSKA, per germline (reference sequence). The CDR3 has 15 residues. V was clipped by 1 base and J by 0 bases, with 9 bases between them. This CDR3 reads CSARGPFATNEKLFF. For the CDR3, the DNA is TGCAGTGCTAGAGGACCGTTCGCAACTAATGAAAAACTGTTTTTT.

This clonotype was counted a few times. Here the CDR3 reads CASRLGLGLAIETQYF. The CDR3 DNA reads TGCGCCAGCAGACTGGGCTTGGGACTAGCGATAGAGACCCAGTACTTC. This rearrangement joins TRBV5-1 to TRBJ2-5; 10 nucleotides align to TRBD2. Germline V lookup: CDR1 SGHRS, CDR2 YFSETQ. The CDR3 runs 16 residues. V shed 5 bases and J 4 bases; nucleotides not matched to a gene: 11.

The chain recombines TRBV21-1 with TRBJ2-5; the D call TRBD1 from the table was never checked on the DNA. TRBV21-1 is a documented pseudogene. The CDR3 totals 15 residues. DNA for the CDR3: TGTGCCAGCACGGGGTGGAAGGGGAGCCAAGAGACCCAGTACTTC. The encoded protein is CASTGWKGSQETQYF.

The sample holds a few counts of this clonotype. The chain recombines TRBV27 with TRBJ2-5; no clear D. The ends were cut back, 5 bases at V and 0 bases at J, with 7 bases in the middle. CDR3 length: 13 residues. The germline CDR1 and CDR2 sequences are MNHEY and SMNVEV (reference sequence). CDR3 in amino acids: CASSHLYQETQYF. The DNA for the CDR3 is TGTGCCAGCAGTCACCTGTACCAAGAGACCCAGTACTTC.

This CDR3 is CSARGRVQETQYF. The CDR3 nucleotides read TGCAGTGCTAGGGGGAGGGTCCAAGAGACCCAGTACTTC. This chain connects TRBV20-1 to TRBJ2-5, with TRBD2 matching over 7 bases. The V gene's germline CDR1 is DFQATT and CDR2 SNEGSKA (reference sequence). This CDR3 contains 13 residues. V was clipped by 3 bases and J by 1 base; unmatched bases: 2.